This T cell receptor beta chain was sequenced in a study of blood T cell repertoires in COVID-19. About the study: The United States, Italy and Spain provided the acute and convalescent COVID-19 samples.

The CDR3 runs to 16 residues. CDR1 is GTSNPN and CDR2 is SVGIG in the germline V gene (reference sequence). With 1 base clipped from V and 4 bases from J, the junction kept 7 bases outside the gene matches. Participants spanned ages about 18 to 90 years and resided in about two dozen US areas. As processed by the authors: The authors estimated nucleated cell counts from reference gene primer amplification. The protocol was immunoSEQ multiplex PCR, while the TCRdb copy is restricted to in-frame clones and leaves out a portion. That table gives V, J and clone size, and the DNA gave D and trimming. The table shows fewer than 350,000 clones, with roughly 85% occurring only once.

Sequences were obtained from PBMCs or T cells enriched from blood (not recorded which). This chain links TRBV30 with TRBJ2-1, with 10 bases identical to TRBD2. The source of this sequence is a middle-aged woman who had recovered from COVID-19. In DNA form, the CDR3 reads TGTGCCTGGAGTGAACCGGGACTAGCGAAATACAATGAGCAGTTCTTC. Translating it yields CAWSEPGLAKYNEQFF. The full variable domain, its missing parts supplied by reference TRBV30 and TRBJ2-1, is SQTIHQWPATLVQPVGSPLSLECTVEGTSNPNLYWYRQAAGRGLQLLFYSVGIGQISSEVPQNLSASRPQDRQFILSSKKLLLSDSGFYLCAWSEPGLAKYNEQFFGPGTRLTVL.